This passage covers 20 T cell receptor beta chains from one sample sequenced in a study of blood T cell repertoires in COVID-19. TCRdb keeps only in-frame clones here, not all; method: immunoSEQ multiplex PCR. Here the sample spans 200,000 to 300,000 clones, about 90% being singletons. Sequences were obtained from PBMCs or T cells enriched from blood (not recorded which). These receptors came from a woman between 35 and 50 years old with acute COVID-19.

V gene TRBV30 combines with J gene TRBJ2-1, with 7 nucleotides matching TRBD1. This CDR3 has 13 amino acids. Germline CDR1 and CDR2: GTSNPN and SVGIG (reference sequence). Trimming took 2 bases from V and 8 from J; bases not matched to a gene: 6. CDR3 protein: CAWSRDRDDEQFF. Here the CDR3 DNA reads TGTGCCTGGAGTCGTGACAGGGACGATGAGCAGTTCTTC. Looking up the rest from reference TRBV30 and TRBJ2-1 gives the full variable domain: SQTIHQWPATLVQPVGSPLSLECTVEGTSNPNLYWYRQAAGRGLQLLFYSVGIGQISSEVPQNLSASRPQDRQFILSSKKLLLSDSGFYLCAWSRDRDDEQFFGPGTRLTVL.

This sequence joins TRBV6-5 and TRBJ2-1; TRBD2 matches 11 bases. Looked up from germline, CDR1 is MNHEY and CDR2 is SVGAGI. J gave up 3 bases and V 6 bases, and 4 bases lay outside the gene matches. The CDR3 loop spans 15 amino acids. The CDR3 coding sequence is TGTGCCAGCAGCCCCGGGACTAGCGGCTACAATGAGCAGTTCTTC. This encodes CASSPGTSGYNEQFF.

V is TRBV24-1 and J is TRBJ1-1; no definite D call. The CDR3 totals 14 residues. Trimming stripped 6 bases from V and 1 base from J, with 11 bases between. CDR1 KGHDR and CDR2 SFDVKD come from the germline V gene. CDR3 amino acids: CATSTEGRNTEAFF. As DNA, the CDR3 is TGTGCCACCAGTACCGAGGGCAGGAACACTGAAGCTTTCTTT.

This rearrangement joins TRBV30 to TRBJ2-5; D call uncertain. The CDR3 is made up of 15 amino acids. Germline CDR1 reads GTSNPN; CDR2 reads SVGIG (reference sequence). Trimming stripped 0 bases from V and 1 base from J, with 12 bases between. In nucleotides, the CDR3 is TGTGCCTGGAGTGTAGGCAGTAGCTTCCAAGAGACCCAGTACTTC. Translation: CAWSVGSSFQETQYF.

J is TRBJ2-1 and V is TRBV7-3; maybe TRBD2 (6 bases). V was shortened by 2 bases and J by 4 bases, with 15 bases between the two germline ends. CDR1 and CDR2 from the germline V gene are SGHTA and FQGTGA. The CDR3 has 16 residues. In DNA form, the CDR3 reads TGTGCCAGCAGCTTACTCACCGGGAGTAGTTACAATGAGCAGTTCTTC. Translating it yields CASSLLTGSSYNEQFF.

The chain is built from TRBV19 and TRBJ2-1; D gene uncertain. Germline CDR1 LNHDA, CDR2 SQIVND (reference sequence). The CDR3 contains 12 residues. Trimming cost V 3 bases and J 6 bases, with 6 bases left between them. The CDR3 nucleotides read TGTGCCAGTAGTATTACTGGCAATGAGCAGTTCTTC. Its translation: CASSITGNEQFF.

The CDR3: CSASGQVDGSSYEQYF. For the CDR3, the DNA is TGCAGTGCTAGTGGGCAGGTCGACGGGAGCTCCTACGAGCAGTACTTC. The chain couples TRBV20-1 to TRBJ2-7; D might be TRBD2 (6 bases). Trimming pared 3 bases from V and 0 bases from J, leaving 18 bases between. The CDR3 covers 16 residues. CDR1 and CDR2 (germline): DFQATT, SNEGSKA (reference sequence).

The V call is TRBV10-1, the J call TRBJ1-1; TRBD1 is a possible D gene (5 bases). The CDR3 spans 14 residues. Germline V CDR1 and CDR2: WNHNN, SYGVQD (reference sequence). Trimming left V 0 bases short and J 5 bases short, with 10 bases between. CDR3 nucleotide sequence: TGCGCCAGCAGTGAGTCGCCAGGGTGGACTGAAGCTTTCTTT. Protein sequence: CASSESPGWTEAFF.

The CDR3 here is CASIGRVQQPQHF. CDR3 in DNA: TGTGCCAGTATCGGCAGGGTGCAACAGCCCCAGCATTTT. The genes are TRBV19 and TRBJ1-5, with D possibly matching TRBD1 (5 bases). This CDR3 spans 13 amino acids. V shed 7 bases and J shed 7 bases, with 14 bases lying between them. Germline-derived CDR1 and CDR2 are LNHDA and SQIVND (reference sequence).

This clone has a handful of counts. V and J are TRBV11-2 and TRBJ2-1; D possibly corresponds to TRBD1 (5 bases). Trimming removed 4 bases from V and 6 bases from J, with 10 bases in between. This CDR3 region has 13 residues. Germline CDR1 SGHAT, CDR2 FQNNGV. CDR3 nucleotides: TGTGCCAGCAGCTCACAGGTATCCAATGAGCAGTTCTTC. Its translation: CASSSQVSNEQFF.

The chain joins TRBV7-6 to TRBJ2-1; 9 bases are a match to TRBD2. Germline V CDR1 and CDR2: SGHVS, FNYEAQ. V trimming: 3 bases; J trimming: 6 bases; junction bases outside the gene matches: 6. This CDR3 comprises 15 residues. CDR3 in amino acids: CASSLGAGGSNEQFF. As DNA, the CDR3 is TGTGCCAGCAGCTTGGGGGCGGGAGGGAGCAATGAGCAGTTCTTC. Full variable domain (remainder filled in from reference TRBV7-6 and TRBJ2-1): GAGVSQSPRYKVTKRGQDVALRCDPISGHVSLYWYRQALGQGPEFLTYFNYEAQQDKSGLPNDRFSAERPEGSISTLTIQRTEQRDSAMYRCASSLGAGGSNEQFFGPGTRLTVL.

This chain uses TRBV30 with TRBJ1-2; 7 bases are a match to TRBD1. The length of the CDR3 is 14 residues. Germline V gene data show CDR1 as GTSNPN and CDR2 as SVGIG (reference sequence). V shed 4 bases and J 3 bases; nucleotides not matched to a gene: 8. CDR3 sequence reads: CAWMQGGTHYGYTF. The CDR3 coding sequence is TGTGCCTGGATGCAGGGGGGAACCCACTATGGCTACACCTTC.

V is TRBV19 and J is TRBJ1-1; maybe TRBD1 (5 bases). This CDR3 is 16 amino acids long. Germline CDR1 is LNHDA and CDR2 is SQIVND (reference sequence). V dropped 1 base and J dropped 4 bases, with 16 bases sitting between them. The CDR3 DNA reads TGTGCCAGTAGTATAGTCGGGGGAATGGAAGGCACTGAAGCTTTCTTT. Encoded protein: CASSIVGGMEGTEAFF.

The rearrangement uses TRBV7-3 and TRBJ2-4; D may be TRBD1 (6 bases). CDR3 length: 15 residues. Looked up from germline, CDR1 is SGHTA and CDR2 is FQGTGA. Trimming took 5 bases from V and 3 from J, leaving 14 bases between them. The CDR3 sequence is CASSISRGDKNIQYF. The CDR3, as DNA: TGTGCCAGCAGCATAAGCAGGGGTGACAAAAACATTCAGTACTTC.

This chain links TRBV25-1 with TRBJ2-5; D gene unclear. V dropped 5 bases and J dropped 1 base, with 8 bases sitting between them. Germline values: CDR1 MGHDK, CDR2 SYGVNS. The CDR3 length is 13 residues. This CDR3 is CASSQYAQETQYF. In DNA form, the CDR3 reads TGTGCCAGCAGTCAGTATGCCCAAGAGACCCAGTACTTC.

This clone came up once. The J gene is TRBJ2-7, the V gene TRBV21-1; the tabulated D call, TRBD2, remains unverified against the DNA. TRBV21-1 is recorded as a pseudogene. This CDR3 has 12 amino acids. CDR3 nucleotides: TGTGCCAGCAGCCCGCGCGTCCGCGAGCAGTACTTC. Translating gives CASSPRVREQYF.

The chain joins TRBV11-3 to TRBJ1-2; the match to TRBD1 covers 7 bases. This CDR3 is built from 14 residues. Looked up from germline, CDR1 is SGHNT and CDR2 is YENEEA. V trimming: 5 bases; J trimming: 4 bases; junction bases outside the gene matches: 7. As DNA, the CDR3 is TGTGCCAGCAGCCCGGGACAGCGACCCTATGGCTACACCTTC. This codes for CASSPGQRPYGYTF.

The chain joins TRBV4-1 to TRBJ1-2, with D possibly being TRBD1 (5 bases). Per germline, CDR1 MGHRA and CDR2 YSYEKL. The V end was cut by 3 bases, the J end by 7 bases, with 24 bases between. This CDR3 spans 17 amino acids. The CDR3 sequence: CASSQRPNRQGSSGYTF. Here the CDR3 DNA reads TGCGCCAGCAGCCAGCGGCCGAACAGGCAGGGCAGTAGTGGCTACACCTTC.

V gene TRBV9 combines with J gene TRBJ2-1; 9 bases map to TRBD2. With V trimmed by 3 bases and J by 9 bases, 10 bases remained unmatched. The CDR3 extends over 15 amino acids. Germline V gene data show CDR1 as SGDLS and CDR2 as YYNGEE. The chain's CDR3 is CASSANSGSDTEQFF. CDR3 nucleotides: TGTGCCAGCAGCGCAAATAGCGGGAGTGACACTGAGCAGTTCTTC.

The chain employs TRBV6-5 and TRBJ2-7; 7 nucleotides align to TRBD2. CDR1 is MNHEY and CDR2 is SVGAGI in the germline V gene. Trimming took 1 base from V and 7 from J; bases not matched to a gene: 13. This CDR3 has 16 residues. CDR3 protein: CASSYWGGSPKVEQYF. DNA for the CDR3: TGTGCCAGCAGTTACTGGGGCGGGAGTCCTAAAGTGGAGCAGTACTTC.